These T cell receptor beta chains were read from a single sample in a study of blood T cells in healthy people across ages. TCRdb reanalysed the 5' RACE reads using MiXCR and keeps one entry per CDR3 protein. The sample records 550,000 to 650,000 distinct CDR3 sequences, about 30% being singletons. Material for sequencing was blood. All receptors come from a woman aged 80 or older in good health. The CDR3 runs from the conserved cysteine through the conserved F or W. The D gene is left open where the match is weak. Rows give clone size only sometimes, using once, few, many, or a class for an expanded clone.

DNA: TGCGCCAGCAGCCAAGATATCGGTGAAACCTACAATGAGCAGTTCTTC
CDR3: CASSQDIGETYNEQFF
D: .
V: TRBV4-3
size: .
J: TRBJ2-1

DNA: TGTGCCAGCAGCTTAGATGCATCGGGGCGCAAGGCTTTCTTT
CDR3: CASSLDASGRKAFF
D: .
V: TRBV7-9
size: many
J: TRBJ1-1

DNA: TGCAGTGCTAGGGGACTAGCGGGGGGCGGCGAGCAGTACTTC
CDR3: CSARGLAGGGEQYF
D: TRBD2
V: TRBV20-1
size: few
J: TRBJ2-7

DNA: TGTGCCAGCAGCGTGTCCGGGACCTATAATTCACCCCTCCACTTT
CDR3: CASSVSGTYNSPLHF
D: .
V: TRBV9
size: few
J: TRBJ1-6

DNA: TGTGCCAGCAGTTCCGCTAGCGGGAGAACAGATACGCAGTATTTT
CDR3: CASSSASGRTDTQYF
D: TRBD2
V: TRBV12-3/TRBV12-4
size: .
J: TRBJ2-3

DNA: TGTGCCTGGAGTTTACAGGGGAGGAATGAGCAGTTCTTC
CDR3: CAWSLQGRNEQFF
D: .
V: TRBV30
size: few
J: TRBJ2-1

DNA: TGTGCCAGCACCGGAGACAGTAATGAGCAGTTCTTC
CDR3: CASTGDSNEQFF
D: .
V: TRBV2
size: many
J: TRBJ2-1

DNA: TGTGCCAGCAGCTTAGCCGGGACAGGGGTAAGAGGGGGATCCTACAATGAGCAGTTCTTC
CDR3: CASSLAGTGVRGGSYNEQFF
D: TRBD1
V: TRBV7-2
size: many
J: TRBJ2-1

DNA: TGCAGTGCTAGAGATCCTCGGCCAGCCACCTACGAGCAGTACTTC
CDR3: CSARDPRPATYEQYF
D: .
V: TRBV20-1
size: .
J: TRBJ2-7

DNA: TGTGCCTGGGGGGACAGGGGGCTATTTTCACCCCTCCACTTT
CDR3: CAWGDRGLFSPLHF
D: TRBD1
V: TRBV30
size: few
J: TRBJ1-6

DNA: TGCGCCAGCAGTTCCGGGACTGAGACGGCTTTCTTT
CDR3: CASSSGTETAFF
D: .
V: TRBV5-1
size: few
J: TRBJ1-1

DNA: TGTGCCAGCAGCTTAGTGGTAGGCCAAACTGAAGCTTTCTTT
CDR3: CASSLVVGQTEAFF
D: .
V: TRBV7-2
size: many
J: TRBJ1-1

DNA: TGCAGTGCTAGGGTGTTAGAGTTTGAGCAGTTCTTC
CDR3: CSARVLEFEQFF
D: .
V: TRBV20-1
size: .
J: TRBJ2-1

DNA: TGTGCCAGCAGTGAAGTTCATGCCCACAGTTATAGCAATCAGCCCCAGCATTTT
CDR3: CASSEVHAHSYSNQPQHF
D: .
V: TRBV6-1
size: .
J: TRBJ1-5

DNA: TGTGCCAGCAGCCGCGAGGGGGGGGCGCGGGAGCAGTACTTC
CDR3: CASSREGGAREQYF
D: .
V: TRBV4-2
size: few
J: TRBJ2-7

DNA: TGTGCCTGGAGTTCAATGAACACTGAAGCTTTCTTT
CDR3: CAWSSMNTEAFF
D: .
V: TRBV30
size: few
J: TRBJ1-1

DNA: TGTGCCAGCAGCCCCGGGGCTAGCGGGGGGAAGGCTGAGCAGTTCTTC
CDR3: CASSPGASGGKAEQFF
D: TRBD2
V: TRBV7-9
size: few
J: TRBJ2-1

DNA: TGTGCCAGCAGCCCCTGGGAGACCGCGTCCAATGAGCAGTTCTTC
CDR3: CASSPWETASNEQFF
D: .
V: TRBV6-2/TRBV6-3
size: .
J: TRBJ2-1

DNA: TGCGCCAGCAGCTTTAGACAGGGGCCCTACGAGCAGTACTTC
CDR3: CASSFRQGPYEQYF
D: TRBD1
V: TRBV5-1
size: many
J: TRBJ2-7

DNA: TGTGCCAGCAGCTCGTCCCCAGCGGTGAAGACCTACGAGCAGTACTTC
CDR3: CASSSSPAVKTYEQYF
D: .
V: TRBV12-3/TRBV12-4
size: many
J: TRBJ2-7

DNA: TGTGCCAGCAGCTCCGGGACTAGCGGGGGGGCGAGGTACTTC
CDR3: CASSSGTSGGARYF
D: TRBD2
V: TRBV7-2
size: many
J: TRBJ2-7

DNA: TGTGCCAGCAGGGCAGGGCCCTATGGCTACACCTTC
CDR3: CASRAGPYGYTF
D: .
V: TRBV11-2
size: many
J: TRBJ1-2

DNA: TGTGCCAGCAGCACAGGGGAGGTCTACGAGCAGTACTTC
CDR3: CASSTGEVYEQYF
D: .
V: TRBV7-6
size: many
J: TRBJ2-7

DNA: TGCGCCAGCAGCTTGGCAGGGTCCGGAAGCTACACCTTC
CDR3: CASSLAGSGSYTF
D: .
V: TRBV5-1
size: many
J: TRBJ1-2

DNA: TGTGCCAGCAGCTTAAACCCGGGGTTAGTGAACACCATATATTTT
CDR3: CASSLNPGLVNTIYF
D: .
V: TRBV7-2
size: .
J: TRBJ1-3

DNA: TGCAGTGCTAACGGGCCTAGCGGGGAGGAGCAGTTCTTC
CDR3: CSANGPSGEEQFF
D: TRBD2
V: TRBV20-1
size: many
J: TRBJ2-1

DNA: TGTGCCAGCAGCCTCCGGGGACTTAGGAAAGAGACCCAGTTCTTC
CDR3: CASSLRGLRKETQFF
D: .
V: TRBV14
size: .
J: TRBJ2-1

DNA: TGTGCCAGCAGCTTGGTGGATCAGGGAATGAGTTCACCCCTCCACTTT
CDR3: CASSLVDQGMSSPLHF
D: .
V: TRBV5-5
size: .
J: TRBJ1-6